The 6 T cell receptor beta chains given below trace back to one sample, sequenced in a study of blood T cell repertoires in COVID-19. Clones were sequenced by immunoSEQ multiplex PCR, and TCRdb holds only the in-frame ones, with some missing. The sample shows about 170,000 clones, around nine tenths of them seen only once. The sample consisted of PBMCs or T cells enriched from blood (not recorded which). The receptors were gathered from a woman between 18 and 29 years old who had recovered from COVID-19.

The genes are TRBV5-4 and TRBJ2-1; 9 positions agree with TRBD2. The ends lost 1 base at V and 8 bases at J; junction bases unmatched: 7. Germline CDR1 reads SGHNT; CDR2 reads YYREEE (reference sequence). The CDR3 runs 15 residues. The DNA for the CDR3 is TGTGCCAGCAGCTTGCGGCTAGCGGGATGGCATGAGCAGTTCTTC. Amino acids: CASSLRLAGWHEQFF.

V gene TRBV30 combines with J gene TRBJ2-3; 9 nucleotides agree with TRBD1. This CDR3 has 13 amino acids. V trimming: 4 bases; J trimming: 3 bases; junction bases outside the gene matches: 2. Germline values: CDR1 GTSNPN, CDR2 SVGIG (reference sequence). The CDR3 DNA follows: TGTGCCTGGAAGACAGGGGGGACAGATACGCAGTATTTT. Residues: CAWKTGGTDTQYF. Full variable domain (remainder filled in from reference TRBV30 and TRBJ2-3): SQTIHQWPATLVQPVGSPLSLECTVEGTSNPNLYWYRQAAGRGLQLLFYSVGIGQISSEVPQNLSASRPQDRQFILSSKKLLLSDSGFYLCAWKTGGTDTQYFGPGTRLTVL.

V usage is TRBV7-2 and J usage is TRBJ1-1; D is possibly TRBD1 (5 bases). The CDR3 is 13 residues long. Germline assignment: CDR1 SGHTA and CDR2 FQGNSA. The V and J ends lost 5 bases and 4 bases respectively, with 11 bases between them. CDR3 loop: CASSLTVRTEAFF. CDR3 sequence (DNA): TGTGCCAGCAGCCTGACAGTTCGCACTGAAGCTTTCTTT.

In DNA, the CDR3 is TGTGCCAGCAGCAAGTCGAACTGGAGCCTTTCCTACAATGAGCAGTTCTTC. Encoded protein: CASSKSNWSLSYNEQFF. This sequence joins TRBV21-1 and TRBJ2-1; the table names TRBD2, a call not compared with the DNA. TRBV21-1 is an annotated pseudogene. The CDR3 contains 17 residues.

The V gene is TRBV19, the J gene TRBJ2-1, with 11 bases fitting TRBD2. CDR1 LNHDA and CDR2 SQIVND come from the germline V gene (reference sequence). Trimming at V came to 1 base and at J to 8 bases, leaving 1 base not matched to a gene. This CDR3 has 14 amino acids. Here the CDR3 reads CASSIVSGRDEQFF. The DNA for the CDR3 is TGTGCCAGTAGTATAGTTAGCGGGAGGGATGAGCAGTTCTTC.

The chain carries TRBV27 and TRBJ1-5, with D maybe TRBD1 (6 bases). Germline-derived CDR1 and CDR2 are MNHEY and SMNVEV (reference sequence). Trimming stripped 6 bases from V and 7 bases from J, with 13 bases between. CDR3 length: 13 residues. Here the CDR3 reads CASSTTGLQPQHF. CDR3 DNA sequence: TGTGCCAGCAGCACTACAGGGTTACAGCCCCAGCATTTT.